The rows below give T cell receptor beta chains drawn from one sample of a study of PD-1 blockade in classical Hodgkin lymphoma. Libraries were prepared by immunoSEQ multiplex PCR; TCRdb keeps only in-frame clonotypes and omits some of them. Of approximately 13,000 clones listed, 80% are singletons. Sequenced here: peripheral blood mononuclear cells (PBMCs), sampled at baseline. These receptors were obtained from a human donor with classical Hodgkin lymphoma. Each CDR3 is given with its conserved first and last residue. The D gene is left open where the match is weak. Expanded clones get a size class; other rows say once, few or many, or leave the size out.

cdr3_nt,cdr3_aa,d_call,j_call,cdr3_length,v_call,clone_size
TGTGCCAGCAGTCCGACCGTCAGCTCCTACAATGAGCAGTTCTTC,CASSPTVSSYNEQFF,-,TRBJ2-1,15,TRBV7-8,-
TGTGCCAGCAGTCCTGGGGGGGCCAAGAATGAGCAGTTCTTC,CASSPGGAKNEQFF,-,TRBJ2-1,14,TRBV6-5,once
TGTGCCAGCAGGCCGGAGGGCAGCACAGATACGCAGTATTTT,CASRPEGSTDTQYF,-,TRBJ2-3,14,TRBV7-9,-
TGTGCCAGCTCAGCGGGACCGATAAACTACGAGCAGTACTTC,CASSAGPINYEQYF,-,TRBJ2-7,14,TRBV18,-
TGTGCCAGCAGCTTAGTGGGAGGACAGTCTTCTGGCTACACCTTC,CASSLVGGQSSGYTF,-,TRBJ1-2,15,TRBV7-2,-
TGTGCCAGCGGCGGCACAGGTCAGACCCAGTACTTC,CASGGTGQTQYF,-,TRBJ2-5,12,TRBV2,-
TGTGCCAGCAGCTTAGGCAGGGGAAGTGAAAAACTGTTTTTT,CASSLGRGSEKLFF,-,TRBJ1-4,14,TRBV7-9,few
TGTGCCAGCAGCTCCCTAGGGGGGGGAGGCTATGGCTACACCTTC,CASSSLGGGGYGYTF,-,TRBJ1-2,15,TRBV9,-
TGTGCCAGCAGCCCCTTGTTGGCGACGAACTATGGCTACACCTTC,CASSPLLATNYGYTF,-,TRBJ1-2,15,TRBV27,-
TGTGCCAGCAGCTTAGAGGGACTCACGAGCTCCTATAATTCACCCCTCCACTTT,CASSLEGLTSSYNSPLHF,-,TRBJ1-6,18,TRBV7-9,few